This T cell receptor beta chain comes out of a study of blood T cells in healthy people across ages. PCR was performed a second time for about 6 to 11 cycles using a sample-barcoded 5' primer and a J-beta primer mix. One entry per CDR3 protein results from TCRdb running MiXCR on the 5' RACE reads. The sample holds about 1.5 million distinct CDR3 sequences, 42% seen once. With 4 bases removed from V and 13 bases from J, the gap between germline ends came to 14 bases. The CDR3 length is 12 residues. CDR1 and CDR2 from the germline V gene are LGHDT and YNNKEL (reference sequence). The chain couples TRBV3-1 to TRBJ2-1; D may be TRBD2 (5 bases). This TCR came from a woman aged 18-30 years in good health. Sample: blood. CDR3 nucleotides: TGTGCCAGCAGCCCAATTGGCCGGGAACAGTTCTTC. This encodes CASSPIGREQFF.